These 25 T cell receptor beta chains came from one sample sequenced in a study of cytomegalovirus exposure and HLA in healthy donors (dated by TCRdb to about 2017). The library came from the immunoSEQ multiplex PCR assay. A mixture of 60 forward primers for TCR Vbeta segments and 13 reverse primers for TCR Jbeta segments was used in the multiplex PCR. TCRdb took this table from immuneACCESS and kept in-frame rearrangements with V and J called. Such tables lack part of the clones; where checked against another copy, unresolved V genes explain under half of the gap, and the rest is unexplained. The sample yields 72,000 or so clones; approximately 81% were counted once. About 7.4% of the sample lies in the top ten. Sequencing was performed on PBMCs. The receptors come from a woman aged 25 to 45 in good health and CMV-seropositive.

This clone was observed a few times. J is TRBJ2-5 and V is TRBV28, with D possibly being TRBD2 (5 bases). In germline, CDR1 is MDHEN, CDR2 SYDVKM. The CDR3 consists of 13 residues. Between the trimmed V and J ends, which lost 3 bases and 3 bases, there was a span of 8 bases. The CDR3 sequence: CASSFEGKETQYF. In nucleotides, the CDR3 is TGTGCCAGCAGTTTTGAGGGCAAAGAGACCCAGTACTTC.

The chain links TRBV5-1 to TRBJ2-7; 10 bases map to TRBD2. This CDR3 spans 13 amino acids. V lost 4 bases to trimming and J lost 7 bases; unmatched junction nucleotides: 5. Per germline, CDR1 SGHRS and CDR2 YFSETQ. The CDR3 loop is CASSQRLAGEQYF. CDR3 DNA sequence: TGCGCCAGCAGCCAAAGACTAGCGGGTGAGCAGTACTTC.

The chain employs TRBV28 and TRBJ1-2; 7 nucleotides agree with TRBD1. The CDR3 loop spans 15 amino acids. Germline V gene sequence: CDR1 MDHEN, CDR2 SYDVKM. V gave up 4 bases and J gave up 2 bases; unmatched junction bases: 7. In nucleotides, the CDR3 is TGTGCCAGCAGTTCGACGGACAGGCCGAACTATGGCTACACCTTC. Protein sequence: CASSSTDRPNYGYTF.

The CDR3 region is CASSPGSEQFF. Here the CDR3 DNA reads TGTGCCAGCAGCCCCGGTAGTGAGCAGTTCTTC. V gene TRBV7-9 combines with J gene TRBJ2-1; no clear D gene. In germline, CDR1 is SEHNR, CDR2 FQNEAQ (reference sequence). The V and J ends lost 5 bases and 9 bases respectively, with 8 bases between them. CDR3 length equals 11 residues.

The genes are TRBV11-3 and TRBJ2-7; tentatively, D is TRBD2 (5 bases). The ends were cut back, 1 base at V and 7 bases at J, with 11 bases in the middle. There are 13 residues in the CDR3. Germline loops: CDR1 SGHNT, CDR2 YENEEA. The CDR3 protein is CASSLAPSGEQYF. The CDR3, as DNA: TGTGCCAGCAGCTTAGCCCCATCGGGGGAGCAGTACTTC.

This chain uses TRBV2 with TRBJ1-2; D is unclear. Trimming left V 3 bases short and J 2 bases short, with 13 bases between. The germline V gene has CDR1 SNHLY and CDR2 FYNNEI. The length of the CDR3 is 15 residues. This CDR3 reads CASSDPDTRNYGYTF. The CDR3 DNA reads as TGTGCCAGCAGTGACCCAGACACCCGAAACTATGGCTACACCTTC.

The chain uses TRBV6-4 and TRBJ2-6; D is perhaps TRBD1 (5 bases). Germline-derived CDR1 and CDR2 are MRHNA and SNTAGT. The CDR3 runs 16 residues. Deletions cut 3 bases from V and 2 bases from J, with 11 bases between. As DNA, the CDR3 is TGTGCCAGCAGTGAACAATGGGGCGCTGGGGCCAACGTCCTGACTTTC. The encoded protein is CASSEQWGAGANVLTF.

The rearrangement uses TRBV5-5 and TRBJ2-1; TRBD2 agrees at 7 bases. The CDR3 contains 15 residues. V was pared by 0 bases and J by 7 bases, with 7 bases of the junction left unmatched. The V gene's germline CDR1 is SGHKS and CDR2 YYEKEE (reference sequence). CDR3 sequence reads: CASSLEGGSANEQFF. The CDR3, as DNA: TGTGCCAGCAGCTTGGAGGGCGGGAGTGCGAATGAGCAGTTCTTC.

The rearrangement uses TRBV21-1 and TRBJ2-5; the table calls TRBD1, which could not be checked here. TRBV21-1 is shown as a pseudogene. The CDR3 has 18 amino acids. The CDR3 nucleotides read TGTGCCAGCAGCAAAGTGGGGTTGACAGGGGAAGGGTTGGAGACCCAGTACTTC. Its protein is CASSKVGLTGEGLETQYF.

The chain carries TRBV19 and TRBJ2-2; D remains unclear. CDR3 length: 14 residues. CDR1 is LNHDA, CDR2 SQIVND, per germline (reference sequence). V was pared by 4 bases and J by 7 bases, with 13 bases between. CDR3 sequence (DNA): TGTGCCAGTAGTACCTTCTCGGTAGACGGGGAGCTGTTTTTT. Protein product: CASSTFSVDGELFF.

The chain has TRBV5-1 and TRBJ2-2, with D maybe TRBD2 (5 bases). Germline V gene sequence: CDR1 SGHRS, CDR2 YFSETQ. CDR3 length: 15 residues. With 0 bases removed from V and 0 bases from J, the gap between germline ends came to 6 bases. The DNA of the CDR3 is TGCGCCAGCAGCTTGGGAGGGACGAACACCGGGGAGCTGTTTTTT. This translates into CASSLGGTNTGELFF. Filled out from reference TRBV5-1 and TRBJ2-2, the complete variable domain reads KAGVTQTPRYLIKTRGQQVTLSCSPISGHRSVSWYQQTPGQGLQFLFEYFSETQRNKGNFPGRFSGRQFSNSRSEMNVSTLELGDSALYLCASSLGGTNTGELFFGEGSRLTVL.

This clone has only a few counts. The chain carries TRBV6-5 and TRBJ1-5, with unresolved D. Trimming took 7 bases from V and 2 from J, leaving 9 bases between them. The CDR3 runs to 13 residues. Looked up from germline, CDR1 is MNHEY and CDR2 is SVGAGI. Here the CDR3 DNA reads TGTGCCAGCACTGAGGATGGCAATCAGCCCCAGCATTTT. Protein product: CASTEDGNQPQHF.

The CDR3 bases are TGTGCCAGCAGTACGGACAGGGGATTCACAGATACGCAGTATTTT. Protein: CASSTDRGFTDTQYF. J is TRBJ2-3 and V is TRBV2, with TRBD1 matching over 9 bases. V trimming: 5 bases; J trimming: 2 bases; junction bases outside the gene matches: 5. From germline, CDR1 is SNHLY and CDR2 FYNNEI. This CDR3 has 15 residues. The full variable domain, with the rest looked up from reference TRBV2 and TRBJ2-3, is EPEVTQTPSHQVTQMGQEVILRCVPISNHLYFYWYRQILGQKVEFLVSFYNNEISEKSEIFDDQFSVERPDGSNFTLKIRSTKLEDSAMYFCASSTDRGFTDTQYFGPGTRLTVL.

The genes are TRBV19 and TRBJ2-2; D perhaps matches TRBD2 (5 bases). Trimming pared 6 bases from V and 2 bases from J, leaving 7 bases between. The CDR3 sequence is 13 residues long. CDR1 LNHDA and CDR2 SQIVND come from the germline V gene (reference sequence). CDR3 nucleotides: TGTGCCAGTAGCCGGGGTAACACCGGGGAGCTGTTTTTT. It codes for CASSRGNTGELFF.

The chain recombines TRBV10-3 with TRBJ2-5, with D perhaps matching TRBD1 (5 bases). The CDR3 extends over 16 amino acids. Germline-derived CDR1 and CDR2 are ENHRY and SYGVKD. Trimming shortened V by 2 bases and J by 3 bases, and 16 bases separated the two germline ends. The CDR3 DNA follows: TGTGCCATCAGTGAGCTTGGCACAGGATCGGAAGAGACCCAGTACTTC. It translates to CAISELGTGSEETQYF.

The J gene is TRBJ2-3, the V gene TRBV9, with D possibly matching TRBD2 (6 bases). The CDR3 spans 15 residues. CDR1 is SGDLS, CDR2 YYNGEE, per germline. V was clipped by 4 bases and J by 4 bases, with 16 bases between them. DNA of the CDR3: TGTGCCAGCAGCCCGAAATCTAGCGTTCCAGATACGCAGTATTTT. Translating it yields CASSPKSSVPDTQYF.

The chain links TRBV19 to TRBJ2-1; TRBD2 aligns across 8 bases. Trimming cost V 7 bases and J 10 bases; bases outside gene matches: 18. This CDR3 has 16 residues. CDR1 and CDR2 from the germline V gene are LNHDA and SQIVND (reference sequence). The CDR3 loop is CASTGSGTYSRGEQFF. The CDR3, as DNA: TGTGCCAGTACCGGTAGCGGGACATACTCCCGAGGGGAGCAGTTCTTC.

V usage is TRBV9 and J usage is TRBJ2-7; 13 nucleotides align to TRBD2. With 2 bases clipped from V and 5 bases from J, the junction kept 1 base outside the gene matches. The CDR3 totals 14 residues. Germline CDR1 and CDR2: SGDLS and YYNGEE. CDR3 DNA sequence: TGTGCCAGCAGCGTGGGGACTAGCGGGAACGAGCAGTACTTC. This gives the protein CASSVGTSGNEQYF.

The chain combines TRBV9 with TRBJ2-5; TRBD2 agrees at 7 bases. Germline V gives CDR1 SGDLS, CDR2 YYNGEE. The CDR3 has 14 amino acids. The V segment lost 4 bases and the J segment 7 bases; nucleotides outside the gene matches: 10. This CDR3 is CASSRLAAEGTQYF. The CDR3 DNA reads TGTGCCAGCAGCCGACTAGCTGCCGAAGGGACCCAGTACTTC.

V gene TRBV14 combines with J gene TRBJ2-1, with 7 bases aligning to TRBD2. CDR1 and CDR2 from the germline V gene are SGHDN and FVKESK. This CDR3 region has 16 residues. V lost 2 bases, J lost 8 bases, and 12 bases stayed unmatched. The DNA for the CDR3 is TGTGCCAGCAGCCAACTCGGAGCGGGACTCAGCGATGAGCAGTTCTTC. Translation: CASSQLGAGLSDEQFF.

The rearrangement uses TRBV10-3 and TRBJ2-7; D call uncertain. This CDR3 spans 13 amino acids. Trimming stripped 10 bases from V and 3 bases from J, with 16 bases between. Germline CDR1 is ENHRY and CDR2 is SYGVKD. As DNA, the CDR3 is TGTGCCACCCGTCCCCGACTCGGCTACGAGCAGTACTTC. Translated, it gives CATRPRLGYEQYF.

This sequence joins TRBV7-2 and TRBJ2-1; D is ambiguous. CDR1 and CDR2 from the germline V gene are SGHTA and FQGNSA. V dropped 1 base and J dropped 5 bases, with 12 bases sitting between them. The CDR3 runs to 15 residues. CDR3 sequence: CASSLGADLNNEQFF. Here the CDR3 DNA reads TGTGCCAGCAGCTTAGGGGCAGATCTTAACAATGAGCAGTTCTTC.

This clone was detected only a few times. Germline and junction disagree at one end, which may indicate a read error. The V gene is TRBV4-1, the J gene TRBJ1-1; 7 bases are shared with TRBD1. The length of the CDR3 is 11 residues. Germline V gene sequence: CDR1 MGHRA, CDR2 YSYEKL. CDR3 nucleotide sequence: TGCGCCAGCAGAGGGGACAGAGCAGTAACATTT. Its protein is CASRGDRAVTF.

The sample holds one count of this clone. This sequence joins TRBV6-5 and TRBJ1-2; a possible D gene is TRBD1 (5 bases). The V end lost 5 bases, the J end lost 4 bases, and 14 bases lay between the germline ends. Germline V gives CDR1 MNHEY, CDR2 SVGAGI. The CDR3 contains 14 residues. CDR3 sequence: CASSGGTASYGYTF. The CDR3 DNA follows: TGTGCCAGCAGTGGGGGGACGGCCAGCTATGGCTACACCTTC.

This chain links TRBV13 with TRBJ2-5; the match to TRBD2 covers 7 bases. The CDR3 is made up of 16 amino acids. CDR1 PRHDT and CDR2 FYEKMQ come from the germline V gene (reference sequence). The trim removed 2 bases at V and 2 bases at J, leaving 8 bases unmatched. The CDR3 reads CASSLSSQRDQETQYF. The CDR3, as DNA: TGTGCCAGCAGCTTATCCTCACAGCGGGATCAAGAGACCCAGTACTTC.